What follows is one TCR beta chain and its context. Its target is unknown. The sample is drawn from a study of beta chain features in type 1 diabetes. The study's findings and limits: When Type 1 diabetes patients were examined, their TCRB CDR3s proved moderately but significantly shorter in all four CD4+ subsets.

By way of CD45RO/CCR7/CD25/CD127/CD95/CD27, the CD4+ regulatory, stem cell-like memory, central memory and naive cells were sorted. Every isolated RNA sample was fully reverse transcribed, so sequencing captured expressed TCRB transcripts. Method: immunoSEQ multiplex PCR; TCRdb's copy keeps in-frame clones and lacks some. The table has 130,000 or so clones, around 15% seen once. Material for sequencing was central memory CD4+ T cells from blood. The clonotype comes from a man in his late teens or twenties with type 1 diabetes.

In DNA form, the CDR3 reads TGTGCCAGCAGCCTAACCCAGGGGATAGGTTCCTACGAGCAGTACTTC. As protein: CASSLTQGIGSYEQYF. The chain has TRBV7-2 and TRBJ2-7, with D possibly TRBD1 on 6 matching bases. The V and J ends lost 5 bases and 1 base respectively, with 18 bases between them. Looked up from germline, CDR1 is SGHTA and CDR2 is FQGNSA. This CDR3 is 16 amino acids long. Using reference TRBV7-2 and TRBJ2-7 for the parts outside the CDR3, the full variable domain is GAGVSQSPSNKVTEKGKDVELRCDPISGHTALYWYRQSLGQGLEFLIYFQGNSAPDKSGLPSDRFSAERTGGSVSTLTIQRTQQEDSAVYLCASSLTQGIGSYEQYFGPGTRLTVT.